These 19 T cell receptor beta chains originate from one sample sequenced in a study of T cells after yellow fever vaccination. Via MiXCR, TCRdb re-called the 5' RACE reads, giving one row per CDR3 protein. The top ten clones hold 2.5% of a sample with roughly 150,000 distinct CDR3 sequences, less than 9% of them seen once. The sequenced sample was CD4+ T cells sorted from PBMCs, obtained roughly 5 days after the first yellow fever vaccination. The receptors come from a man younger than 35 who received the YFV17D yellow fever vaccine.

This clonotype has a handful of counts. V and J are TRBV6-2 or TRBV6-3 and TRBJ1-2; 7 bases map to TRBD1. Germline V gene lookup returns CDR1 MNHEY and CDR2 SVGEGT. The CDR3 is 12 residues long. The J segment lost 7 bases and the V segment lost 6 bases, leaving 5 bases of the junction unmatched. The CDR3 region has the DNA TGTGCCAGCAGGGGGACAGAGCGTGGCTACACCTTC. Encoded protein: CASRGTERGYTF.

The gene calls are TRBV5-1 and TRBJ2-2; D gene unclear. Germline assignment: CDR1 SGHRS and CDR2 YFSETQ. Trimming left V 3 bases short and J 3 bases short, with 15 bases between. This CDR3 comprises 16 residues. The CDR3 DNA follows: TGCGCCAGCAGCTGGAAGATTAATAGGGACACCGGGGAGCTGTTTTTT. Protein sequence: CASSWKINRDTGELFF.

In this sample, this clonotype turned up many times. This chain connects TRBV20-1 to TRBJ1-1; maybe TRBD1 (6 bases). The V gene lost 2 bases and the J gene lost 1 base, with 8 bases spanning the gap. The CDR3 loop spans 13 amino acids. Germline assignment: CDR1 DFQATT and CDR2 SNEGSKA (reference sequence). The CDR3 bases are TGCAGTGCTAGAAGACAGGCGAACACTGAAGCTTTCTTT. Translating it yields CSARRQANTEAFF.

As concerns this clonotype: A much larger clone lies one base from this, so it may be a read error. The chain joins TRBV5-4 to TRBJ1-2; TRBD1 is a possible D gene (6 bases). V was shortened by 3 bases and J by 9 bases, with 15 bases between the two germline ends. The germline gives CDR1 SGHNT, CDR2 YYREEE (reference sequence). The CDR3 is made up of 13 amino acids. The CDR3 nucleotides read TGTGCCAGCAGCTCCTTCAGGGGCCATAGCTACACCTTC. Its translation: CASSSFRGHSYTF.

This clonotype has ten or more counts. The rearrangement joins TRBV5-1 to TRBJ2-3; D is perhaps TRBD1 (5 bases). The germline gives CDR1 SGHRS, CDR2 YFSETQ. The CDR3 is 13 amino acids. V was clipped by 4 bases and J by 4 bases, with 10 bases between them. CDR3 coding DNA: TGCGCCAGCAGCGCGGCAGGGTCAGATACGCAGTATTTT. Translated: CASSAAGSDTQYF.

This clonotype came up many times. The chain joins TRBV18 to TRBJ2-2; D remains unclear. Trimming pared 3 bases from V and 5 bases from J, leaving 10 bases between. The germline V gene encodes CDR1 KGHSH and CDR2 LQKENI. This CDR3 region has 14 residues. The CDR3 loop is CASSPSTRTGELFF. The CDR3 DNA follows: TGTGCCAGCTCACCCAGTACCAGAACCGGGGAGCTGTTTTTT.

This clonotype came up a few times. The chain is built from TRBV28 and TRBJ1-5, with D uncertain. Germline V gene data show CDR1 as MDHEN and CDR2 as SYDVKM. CDR3 length equals 16 residues. Deletions cut 2 bases from V and 0 bases from J, with 11 bases between. The CDR3 reads CASSLGVLYSNQPQHF. The CDR3 DNA sequence: TGTGCCAGCAGTTTAGGCGTTCTTTATAGCAATCAGCCCCAGCATTTT.

This clonotype came up many times. The rearrangement uses TRBV24-1 and TRBJ2-3; 14 bases fit TRBD2. J was trimmed by 3 bases and V by 4 bases; bases with no gene match: 2. CDR1 and CDR2 from the germline V gene are KGHDR and SFDVKD. The CDR3 runs 16 residues. CDR3 region: CATSDRTSGGTDTQYF. The CDR3, as DNA: TGTGCCACCAGTGACCGGACTAGCGGGGGGACAGATACGCAGTATTTT.

This clonotype was observed many times. CDR3 in amino acids: CASSLDPGIQYF. CDR3 DNA: TGCGCCAGCAGCTTGGATCCGGGCATTCAGTACTTC. V usage is TRBV5-1 and J usage is TRBJ2-4; D remains ambiguous. Germline CDR1 SGHRS, CDR2 YFSETQ. This CDR3 spans 12 amino acids. With 0 bases removed from V and 9 bases from J, the gap between germline ends came to 7 bases.

V is TRBV7-9 and J is TRBJ1-1, with 8 nucleotides matching TRBD1. With V trimmed by 9 bases and J by 1 base, 4 bases remained unmatched. The germline V gene has CDR1 SEHNR and CDR2 FQNEAQ (reference sequence). The CDR3 is 13 amino acids. The CDR3 nucleotides read TGTGCCAGTACGGGACAGGCGAACACTGAAGCTTTCTTT. Amino acid sequence: CASTGQANTEAFF.

The table lists this clonotype with many counts. This chain joins TRBV7-2 and TRBJ2-1; a weak D match, TRBD1 (6 bases). The CDR3 has 14 residues. Trimming shortened V by 6 bases and J by 4 bases, and 13 bases separated the two germline ends. CDR1 is SGHTA and CDR2 is FQGNSA in the germline V gene. DNA of the CDR3: TGTGCCAGCAGTTTCCGCGACAGGTACAATGAGCAGTTCTTC. This sequence encodes CASSFRDRYNEQFF.

This clonotype was observed a handful of times. The chain has TRBV7-2 and TRBJ2-3, with D possibly being TRBD2 (7 bases). The CDR3 runs to 13 residues. CDR1 and CDR2 (germline): SGHTA, FQGNSA. Deletions cut 6 bases from V and 4 bases from J, with 11 bases between. CDR3 loop: CASRGGAADTQYF. DNA of the CDR3: TGTGCCAGCAGGGGGGGGGCTGCAGATACGCAGTATTTT.

This clonotype has ten or more counts. The chain joins TRBV7-2 to TRBJ2-3; D not certain. The CDR3 has 12 residues. Germline V CDR1 and CDR2: SGHTA, FQGNSA. With 5 bases removed from V and 2 bases from J, the gap between germline ends came to 5 bases. Here the CDR3 reads CASSANTDTQYF. The CDR3, as DNA: TGTGCCAGCAGCGCAAACACAGATACGCAGTATTTT. The full variable domain, completed using reference TRBV7-2 and TRBJ2-3, is GAGVSQSPSNKVTEKGKDVELRCDPISGHTALYWYRQSLGQGLEFLIYFQGNSAPDKSGLPSDRFSAERTGGSVSTLTIQRTQQEDSAVYLCASSANTDTQYFGPGTRLTVL.

The chain uses TRBV2 and TRBJ2-2, with no clear D. The V gene's germline CDR1 is SNHLY and CDR2 FYNNEI. V was pared by 3 bases and J by 2 bases, with 4 bases between. CDR3 length: 13 residues. The CDR3 region has the DNA TGTGCCAGCAGTGAGAGTAACACCGGGGAGCTGTTTTTT. This encodes CASSESNTGELFF.

The sample holds many counts of this clonotype. The V gene is TRBV5-1, the J gene TRBJ1-5; no reliable D call. Trimming took 0 bases from V and 9 from J, leaving 13 bases between them. Germline values: CDR1 SGHRS, CDR2 YFSETQ. CDR3 length: 14 amino acids. The CDR3, as DNA: TGCGCCAGCAGCTTGGCAGGTGATGTTGGGCCCCAGCATTTT. This sequence encodes CASSLAGDVGPQHF.

The chain combines TRBV7-2 with TRBJ2-1; D remains unclear. There are 14 residues in the CDR3. The V and J ends lost 1 base and 7 bases respectively, with 11 bases between them. Germline V gene lookup returns CDR1 SGHTA and CDR2 FQGNSA. Here the CDR3 reads CASSLGYQTNEQFF. The CDR3, as DNA: TGTGCCAGCAGCTTAGGTTACCAGACAAATGAGCAGTTCTTC.

The V call is TRBV4-3, the J call TRBJ1-4; TRBD1 is a possible D gene (6 bases). Germline CDR1 reads LGHNA; CDR2 reads YSLEER. CDR3 length equals 15 residues. V shed 2 bases and J shed 2 bases, with 9 bases lying between them. The CDR3 sequence: CASSQRGATNEKLFF. CDR3 DNA: TGCGCCAGCAGCCAACGGGGGGCGACTAATGAAAAACTGTTTTTT.

This chain links TRBV5-1 with TRBJ2-2; 7 bases agree with TRBD1. The germline V gene encodes CDR1 SGHRS and CDR2 YFSETQ. J was trimmed by 7 bases and V by 6 bases; bases with no gene match: 6. The CDR3 is 13 residues long. Here the CDR3 reads CASKTGVNGELFF. CDR3 in DNA: TGCGCCAGCAAAACAGGGGTGAACGGGGAGCTGTTTTTT.

This clonotype was counted at least ten times. This rearrangement joins TRBV4-1 to TRBJ1-6; maybe TRBD1 (5 bases). Trimming stripped 3 bases from V and 10 bases from J, with 13 bases between. Germline V gene sequence: CDR1 MGHRA, CDR2 YSYEKL. The CDR3 has 14 amino acids. CDR3 nucleotides: TGCGCCAGCAGCCACCCCCAGGGTTACTCACCCCTCCACTTT. It translates to CASSHPQGYSPLHF.